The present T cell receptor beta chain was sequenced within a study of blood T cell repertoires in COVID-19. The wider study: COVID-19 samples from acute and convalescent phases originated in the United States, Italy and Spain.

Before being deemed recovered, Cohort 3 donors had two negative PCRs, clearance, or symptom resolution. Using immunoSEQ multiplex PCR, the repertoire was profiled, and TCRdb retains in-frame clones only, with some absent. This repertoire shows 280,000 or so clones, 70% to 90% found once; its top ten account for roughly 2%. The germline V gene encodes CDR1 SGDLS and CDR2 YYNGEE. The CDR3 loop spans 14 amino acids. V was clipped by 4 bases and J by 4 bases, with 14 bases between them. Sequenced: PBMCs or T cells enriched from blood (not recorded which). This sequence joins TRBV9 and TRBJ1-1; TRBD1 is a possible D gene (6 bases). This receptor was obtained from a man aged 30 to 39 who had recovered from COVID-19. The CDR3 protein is CASSRQGLSTEAFF. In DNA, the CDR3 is TGTGCCAGCAGCCGCCAGGGGCTTAGCACTGAAGCTTTCTTT.